A selection of T cell receptor beta chains follows, all from one sample in a study of blood T cells in healthy people across ages. TCRdb re-analysed the 5' RACE reads in MiXCR, keeping a single row per CDR3 protein. Among approximately 1.5 million distinct CDR3 sequences listed, almost 35% were seen once. Sequencing was carried out using blood. The receptor set was obtained from a woman in her thirties in good health. Both conserved end residues are part of each CDR3. Each record gives: clone size, J gene, D gene, V gene, CDR3 DNA, CDR3 protein. D genes are given only for firm matches. Only some rows state a clone size, as once, few, many or a class for expanded clones.

size: few; J: TRBJ2-3; D: -; V: TRBV5-1; DNA: TGCGCCAGCAGCTTGGGGGCACCCACAGATACGCAGTATTTT; CDR3: CASSLGAPTDTQYF
size: -; J: TRBJ2-5; D: -; V: TRBV7-3; DNA: TGTGCCAGCAGCCCCGGCTGGGGGGCAGAGACCCAGTACTTC; CDR3: CASSPGWGAETQYF
size: -; J: TRBJ1-1; D: -; V: TRBV7-3; DNA: TGTGCCAGCAACCCCTCCTTGAACACTGAAGCTTTCTTT; CDR3: CASNPSLNTEAFF
size: -; J: TRBJ2-5; D: -; V: TRBV20-1; DNA: TGCAGTGCCCCCAAGGGGTCCAGCGGGCAAGAGACCCAGTACTTC; CDR3: CSAPKGSSGQETQYF
size: -; J: TRBJ1-4; D: -; V: TRBV6-1; DNA: TGTGCCACCGGAGAAAAACTGTTTTTT; CDR3: CATGEKLFF
size: many; J: TRBJ1-2; D: -; V: TRBV5-1; DNA: TGCGCCAGCGGACCCGGGGGGAACTATGGCTACACCTTC; CDR3: CASGPGGNYGYTF
size: -; J: TRBJ2-1; D: -; V: TRBV20-1; DNA: TGCAGTGCTTGGGACGGCCTTACTGAGCAGTTCTTC; CDR3: CSAWDGLTEQFF
size: -; J: TRBJ2-4; D: -; V: TRBV5-1; DNA: TGCGCCAGCAGCTTGGGGCGGGACAGAGGTCACATTCAGTACTTC; CDR3: CASSLGRDRGHIQYF
size: many; J: TRBJ2-7; D: -; V: TRBV7-6; DNA: TGTGCCAGCAGCTTAGGTTCTCCTCGGGAGCAGTACTTC; CDR3: CASSLGSPREQYF
size: few; J: TRBJ2-1; D: TRBD2; V: TRBV24-1; DNA: TGTGCCACCAGTGATTCCACTAGCGACCACTCCTACAATGAGCAGTTCTTC; CDR3: CATSDSTSDHSYNEQFF
size: -; J: TRBJ1-1; D: -; V: TRBV5-6; DNA: TGTGCCAGCAGGAAACAGGGAATCACTGAAGCTTTCTTT; CDR3: CASRKQGITEAFF
size: many; J: TRBJ2-2; D: -; V: TRBV29-1; DNA: TGCAGCGTCGGAACCGGGGAGCTGTTTTTT; CDR3: CSVGTGELFF
size: -; J: TRBJ2-7; D: -; V: TRBV7-9; DNA: TGTGCCAGCAGCCTAGTTAAGGGGAGGCACGAGCAGTACTTC; CDR3: CASSLVKGRHEQYF
size: few; J: TRBJ1-2; D: TRBD1; V: TRBV20-1; DNA: TGCAGTGCTAGGCGGACAGGGGGTGACTATGGCTACACCTTC; CDR3: CSARRTGGDYGYTF
size: -; J: TRBJ1-1; D: -; V: TRBV20-1; DNA: TGCAGTGCTATCAACCCCGGGACTTATGAAGCTTTCTTT; CDR3: CSAINPGTYEAFF
size: few; J: TRBJ2-1; D: -; V: TRBV15; DNA: TGTGCCACCAGCCCGAACCACAATGAGCAGTTCTTC; CDR3: CATSPNHNEQFF
size: -; J: TRBJ2-5; D: -; V: TRBV7-7; DNA: TGTGCCAGCAGCTCCGATAGGGAGGAGACCCAGGACTTC; CDR3: CASSSDREETQDF
size: -; J: TRBJ2-7; D: -; V: TRBV6-1; DNA: TGTGCCAGCAGGTCGACGGACCGGGGCGCCTACGAGCAGTACTTC; CDR3: CASRSTDRGAYEQYF
size: few; J: TRBJ2-1; D: -; V: TRBV9; DNA: TGTGCCAGCAGCGTAGACCCTACTACTAAGGGTGAGCAGTTCTTC; CDR3: CASSVDPTTKGEQFF
size: -; J: TRBJ2-5; D: -; V: TRBV20-1; DNA: TGCAGTGCTAGACTGCCGGGCCCAGAGACCCAGTACTTC; CDR3: CSARLPGPETQYF
size: -; J: TRBJ1-5; D: TRBD1; V: TRBV18; DNA: TGTGCCAGCTCATCGACCGGGACAGGGGCGCTGGAGCCCCAGCATTTT; CDR3: CASSSTGTGALEPQHF
size: -; J: TRBJ1-5; D: -; V: TRBV2; DNA: TGTGCCAGCACTCAAGGATCTTATCAGCCCCAGCATTTT; CDR3: CASTQGSYQPQHF
size: few; J: TRBJ2-2; D: -; V: TRBV6-2/TRBV6-3; DNA: TGTGCCAGCAGTTCGGTCGTGGGGCGAAAGGGCGGGGAGCTGTTTTTT; CDR3: CASSSVVGRKGGELFF
size: -; J: TRBJ2-2; D: -; V: TRBV9; DNA: TGTGCCAGCAGCGTAGTTCAGAACACCGGGGAGCTGTTTTTT; CDR3: CASSVVQNTGELFF
size: -; J: TRBJ2-1; D: -; V: TRBV7-2; DNA: TGTGCCAGCAGCCCAAGTAGCGTCAGCTCCTGCAATGAGCAGTTCTTC; CDR3: CASSPSSVSSCNEQFF